This entry concerns a single T cell receptor (beta chain). Its antigen is unidentified. The germline gives CDR1 MDHEN, CDR2 SYDVKM. Trimming cost V 7 bases and J 1 base, with 10 bases left between them. The CDR3 contains 13 residues. This sample is part of a study of post-analysis software for immune sequencing data. Study background: Included among the disease courses, which were recorded for the cohort, were relapsing-remitting, secondary progressive and progressive-relapsing multiple sclerosis. Overall study findings and caveats: Those with multiple sclerosis, the patient group, showed significantly lower normalized Chao1 diversity than controls. Strong co-clustering by F measure linked samples that shared a preparation batch. The five TRBV segments detected at higher frequency in patients than in controls included TRBV5-6, TRBV5-1 and TRBV20-1.

Prepared libraries of TCR beta cDNA carried unique molecular identifiers. Between about 1 and 11 million T cells gave rise to 500,000 to 600,000 cDNA molecules. TCRdb independently ran MiXCR on the PCR reads; one entry per CDR3 protein. The sample yields 700,000 to 800,000 distinct CDR3 sequences, 30% seen once. Sequenced: blood. The chain joins TRBV28 to TRBJ1-2; D is perhaps TRBD1 (5 bases). The TCR was taken from a girl under 18 with multiple sclerosis. This CDR3 is CASTTGLNYGYTF. The CDR3 DNA reads as TGTGCCAGCACCACAGGTCTTAACTATGGCTACACCTTC.